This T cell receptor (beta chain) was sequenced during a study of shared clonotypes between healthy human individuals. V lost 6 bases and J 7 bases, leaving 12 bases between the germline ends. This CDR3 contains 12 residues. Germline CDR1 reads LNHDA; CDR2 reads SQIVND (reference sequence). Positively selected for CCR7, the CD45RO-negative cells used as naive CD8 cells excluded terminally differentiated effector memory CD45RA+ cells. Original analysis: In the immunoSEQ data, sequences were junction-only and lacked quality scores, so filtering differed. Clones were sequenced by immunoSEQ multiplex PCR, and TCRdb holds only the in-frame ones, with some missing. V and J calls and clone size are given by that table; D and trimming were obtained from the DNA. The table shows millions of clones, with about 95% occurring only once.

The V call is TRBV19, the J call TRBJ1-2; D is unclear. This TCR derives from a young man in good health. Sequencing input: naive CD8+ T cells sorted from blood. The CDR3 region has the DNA TGTGCCAGTAGGAGGCCTGCCGGTGGCTACACCTTC. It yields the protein CASRRPAGGYTF.